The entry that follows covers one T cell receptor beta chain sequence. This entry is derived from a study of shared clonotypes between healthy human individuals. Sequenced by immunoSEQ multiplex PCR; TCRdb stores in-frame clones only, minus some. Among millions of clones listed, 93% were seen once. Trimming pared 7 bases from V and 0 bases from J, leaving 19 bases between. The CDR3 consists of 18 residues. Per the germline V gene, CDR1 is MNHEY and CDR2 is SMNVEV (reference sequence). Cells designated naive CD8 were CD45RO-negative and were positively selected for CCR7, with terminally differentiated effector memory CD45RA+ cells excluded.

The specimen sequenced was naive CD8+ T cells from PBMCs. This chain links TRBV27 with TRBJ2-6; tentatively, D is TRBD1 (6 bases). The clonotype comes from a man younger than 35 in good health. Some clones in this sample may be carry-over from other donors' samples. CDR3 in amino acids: CASTTPRGHFSGANVLTF. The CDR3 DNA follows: TGTGCCAGCACCACCCCCCGGGGACACTTCTCTGGGGCCAACGTCCTGACTTTC.